Below, 18 T cell receptor beta chains from the same sample are listed, as sequenced in a study of blood T cell repertoires in COVID-19. Clones were sequenced by immunoSEQ multiplex PCR, and TCRdb holds only the in-frame ones, with some missing. The table includes 130,000 to 150,000 clones, 75% to 90% detected once. Sequenced sample: peripheral blood. These receptors were obtained from a human donor in a cohort sampled during active COVID-19.

CDR3 loop: CASSQDKNTEAFF. The CDR3 DNA is TGTGCCAGCAGCCAAGATAAGAACACTGAAGCTTTCTTT. This chain connects TRBV4-2 to TRBJ1-1; no definite D call. Germline CDR1 and CDR2: LGHNA and YNFKEQ. This CDR3 spans 13 amino acids. The ends were cut back, 0 bases at V and 1 base at J, with 3 bases in the middle.

The chain recombines TRBV18 with TRBJ1-6; 7 bases align to TRBD1. The CDR3 is 15 residues long. Germline V CDR1 and CDR2: KGHSH, LQKENI. J was trimmed by 8 bases and V by 4 bases; bases with no gene match: 8. The CDR3 coding sequence is TGTGCCAGCTCACGACTCGGGACAGATGATTCACCCCTCCACTTT. This translates into CASSRLGTDDSPLHF.

This clone has more than one count but fewer than ten. The chain is built from TRBV5-8 and TRBJ1-1, with D perhaps matching TRBD1 (6 bases). The V end lost 6 bases, the J end lost 6 bases, and 15 bases lay between the germline ends. CDR3 length: 13 residues. Germline CDR1 and CDR2: SGHTS and YDEGEE. CDR3 DNA: TGTGCCAGCATCAGGGCAGGGGCGGCTGAAGCTTTCTTT. Amino acids: CASIRAGAAEAFF.

This rearrangement joins TRBV7-8 to TRBJ2-2; no definite D call. Germline CDR1 reads SGHVS; CDR2 reads FQNEAQ. Between the trimmed V and J ends, which lost 4 bases and 5 bases, there was a span of 11 bases. This CDR3 region has 14 residues. CDR3 in amino acids: CASSSPLETGELFF. The CDR3 DNA follows: TGTGCCAGCAGCTCCCCGCTAGAGACCGGGGAGCTGTTTTTT.

The V gene is TRBV28, the J gene TRBJ1-2; possible D gene TRBD1, 6 bases. V was clipped by 10 bases and J by 3 bases, with 12 bases between them. Per the germline V gene, CDR1 is MDHEN and CDR2 is SYDVKM. The CDR3 consists of 12 residues. CDR3 residues: CATNQGYYGYTF. The CDR3 region has the DNA TGTGCCACCAATCAGGGGTACTATGGCTACACCTTC.

In this sample, this clone turned up a few times. CDR3 region: CASSLSPGTGTYEQYF. The CDR3 bases are TGTGCCAGCAGTTTGTCACCCGGGACAGGGACCTACGAGCAGTACTTC. The chain employs TRBV27 and TRBJ2-7, with 9 nucleotides matching TRBD1. The trim removed 3 bases at V and 2 bases at J, leaving 8 bases unmatched. CDR3 length: 16 amino acids. Looked up from germline, CDR1 is MNHEY and CDR2 is SMNVEV (reference sequence).

The V call is TRBV7-3, the J call TRBJ2-1, with 9 positions matching TRBD2. CDR1 and CDR2 from the germline V gene are SGHTA and FQGTGA. V trimming: 5 bases; J trimming: 2 bases; junction bases outside the gene matches: 4. CDR3 length: 15 amino acids. CDR3 sequence reads: CASSPTSGPYNEQFF. The DNA for the CDR3 is TGTGCCAGCAGCCCGACTAGCGGACCCTACAATGAGCAGTTCTTC.

This clone was seen only a few times. The CDR3 bases are TGTGCCAGCTCACCACTCGGGCAGGGAGGCGGCATGAACACTGAAGCTTTCTTT. Translated: CASSPLGQGGGMNTEAFF. The gene calls are TRBV18 and TRBJ1-1, with a possible D match to TRBD1 (5 bases). CDR3 length: 18 residues. V was shortened by 1 base and J by 0 bases, with 18 bases between the two germline ends. Germline values: CDR1 KGHSH, CDR2 LQKENI.

The chain employs TRBV2 and TRBJ2-3; 11 bases map to TRBD2. V lost 1 base to trimming and J lost 6 bases; unmatched junction nucleotides: 3. Germline V gives CDR1 SNHLY, CDR2 FYNNEI. The CDR3 loop spans 15 amino acids. CDR3 in amino acids: CASSEVASGGDTQYF. The DNA for the CDR3 is TGTGCCAGCAGTGAAGTGGCTAGCGGGGGGGATACGCAGTATTTT. Supplemented by reference TRBV2 and TRBJ2-3, the full variable domain reads EPEVTQTPSHQVTQMGQEVILRCVPISNHLYFYWYRQILGQKVEFLVSFYNNEISEKSEIFDDQFSVERPDGSNFTLKIRSTKLEDSAMYFCASSEVASGGDTQYFGPGTRLTVL.

This clone was observed a handful of times. The genes are TRBV5-1 and TRBJ2-2; D is perhaps TRBD1 (5 bases). This CDR3 comprises 15 residues. Looked up from germline, CDR1 is SGHRS and CDR2 is YFSETQ. The V end was cut by 1 base, the J end by 4 bases, with 11 bases between. The CDR3 DNA follows: TGCGCCAGCAGCTTGACGACAGTAAGCACCGGGGAGCTGTTTTTT. It translates to CASSLTTVSTGELFF. Combining the CDR3 with reference TRBV5-1 and TRBJ2-2 gives the whole variable domain KAGVTQTPRYLIKTRGQQVTLSCSPISGHRSVSWYQQTPGQGLQFLFEYFSETQRNKGNFPGRFSGRQFSNSRSEMNVSTLELGDSALYLCASSLTTVSTGELFFGEGSRLTVL.

The chain employs TRBV7-8 and TRBJ2-7; 7 bases are shared with TRBD1. The CDR3 covers 17 residues. After removal of 6 bases from V and 9 bases from J, the junction contained 23 bases not matched to a gene. In germline, CDR1 is SGHVS, CDR2 FQNEAQ. The CDR3 DNA sequence: TGTGCCAGCAGTTCCGGGACAGACGTTTTAGGGGTCGACCCGCAGTACGTC. Residues: CASSSGTDVLGVDPQYV.

This clone occurred a few times. The chain combines TRBV5-4 with TRBJ1-6, with 7 bases that match TRBD1. This CDR3 comprises 14 residues. V lost 0 bases, J lost 10 bases, and 4 bases stayed unmatched. CDR1 is SGHNT and CDR2 is YYREEE in the germline V gene (reference sequence). The CDR3 DNA follows: TGTGCCAGCAGCTTGGGACAGGGCGGCTCACCCCTCCACTTT. Its protein is CASSLGQGGSPLHF.

This chain joins TRBV2 and TRBJ2-1, with TRBD2 matching 10 bases. V lost 7 bases, J lost 7 bases, and 7 bases stayed unmatched. Germline assignment: CDR1 SNHLY and CDR2 FYNNEI. This CDR3 is built from 14 residues. CDR3 sequence: CASKGTSVGNEQFF. In nucleotides, the CDR3 is TGTGCCAGCAAGGGGACTAGCGTTGGGAATGAGCAGTTCTTC.

The chain carries TRBV7-6 and TRBJ2-7; D may be TRBD1 (5 bases). Germline V CDR1 and CDR2: SGHVS, FNYEAQ. This CDR3 has 14 residues. Trimming shortened V by 5 bases and J by 0 bases, and 11 bases separated the two germline ends. The CDR3 sequence: CASSPRQLSYEQYF. CDR3 DNA: TGTGCCAGCAGCCCAAGACAGCTCTCCTACGAGCAGTACTTC.

This chain uses TRBV11-1 with TRBJ2-7; 8 bases are shared with TRBD2. V lost 5 bases to trimming and J lost 2 bases; unmatched junction nucleotides: 8. The CDR3 has 15 residues. CDR1 and CDR2 from the germline V gene are SGHAT and FQDESV (reference sequence). CDR3 DNA: TGTGCCAGCAGCCCCAGCGGGAGCCGAACCTACGAGCAGTACGTC. It yields the protein CASSPSGSRTYEQYV.

J is TRBJ2-1 and V is TRBV11-2; 7 nucleotides agree with TRBD2. CDR3 length equals 14 residues. After removal of 5 bases from V and 8 bases from J, the junction contained 9 bases not matched to a gene. Per the germline V gene, CDR1 is SGHAT and CDR2 is FQNNGV. CDR3 region: CASSPERGLDEQFF. The CDR3 DNA sequence: TGTGCCAGCAGCCCAGAGCGGGGTCTGGATGAGCAGTTCTTC.

The genes are TRBV25-1 and TRBJ1-6; D not certain. CDR3 length: 18 residues. CDR1 and CDR2 (germline): MGHDK, SYGVNS. Trimming took off 3 bases at V and 0 bases at J, with 15 bases between the two ends. The CDR3 DNA reads as TGTGCCAGCAGTGATCCAACTAGGGTTAGCTCCTATAATTCACCCCTCCACTTT. Translated: CASSDPTRVSSYNSPLHF. The entire variable domain, with the rest obtained from reference TRBV25-1 and TRBJ1-6, is as follows: EADIYQTPRYLVIGTGKKITLECSQTMGHDKMYWYQQDPGMELHLIHYSYGVNSTEKGDLSSESTVSRIRTEHFPLTLESARPSHTSQYLCASSDPTRVSSYNSPLHFGNGTRLTVT.

The CDR3 protein is CASSPSIQNTGELFF. Here the CDR3 DNA reads TGTGCCAGCTCACCCTCGATACAGAACACCGGGGAGCTGTTTTTT. This chain joins TRBV18 and TRBJ2-2; D is uncertain. The CDR3 is made up of 15 amino acids. Germline V gene lookup returns CDR1 KGHSH and CDR2 LQKENI. V was cut by 3 bases and J by 1 base, with 9 bases left in between.